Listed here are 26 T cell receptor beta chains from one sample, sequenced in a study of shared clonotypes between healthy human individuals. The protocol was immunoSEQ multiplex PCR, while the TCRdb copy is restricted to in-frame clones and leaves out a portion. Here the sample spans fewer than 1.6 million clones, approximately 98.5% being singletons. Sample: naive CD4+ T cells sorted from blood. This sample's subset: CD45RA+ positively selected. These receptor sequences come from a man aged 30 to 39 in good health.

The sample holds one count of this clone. The CDR3 protein is CAISTGVSLETQYF. As DNA, the CDR3 is TGTGCCATCAGTACAGGGGTGAGTTTGGAGACCCAGTACTTC. This chain links TRBV10-3 with TRBJ2-5; 7 nucleotides match TRBD1. Germline CDR1 ENHRY, CDR2 SYGVKD. V shed 5 bases and J 5 bases; nucleotides not matched to a gene: 8. This CDR3 is built from 14 residues.

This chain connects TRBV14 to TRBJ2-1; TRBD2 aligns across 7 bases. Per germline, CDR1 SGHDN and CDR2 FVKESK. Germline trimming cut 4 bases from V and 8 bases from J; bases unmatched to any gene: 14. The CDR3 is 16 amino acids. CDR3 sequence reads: CASSRGLGSRSYEQFF. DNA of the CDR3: TGTGCCAGCAGCCGAGGACTAGGGAGCCGTTCCTATGAGCAGTTCTTC. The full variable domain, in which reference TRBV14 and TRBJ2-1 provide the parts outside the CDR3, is EAGVTQFPSHSVIEKGQTVTLRCDPISGHDNLYWYRRVMGKEIKFLLHFVKESKQDESGMPNNRFLAERTGGTYSTLKVQPAELEDSGVYFCASSRGLGSRSYEQFFGPGTRLTVL.

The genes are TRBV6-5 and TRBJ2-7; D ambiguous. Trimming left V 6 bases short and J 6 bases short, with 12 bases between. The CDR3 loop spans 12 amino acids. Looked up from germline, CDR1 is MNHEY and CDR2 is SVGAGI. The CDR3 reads CASSHLGAEQYF. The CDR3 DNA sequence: TGTGCCAGCAGCCATCTAGGTGCCGAGCAGTACTTC.

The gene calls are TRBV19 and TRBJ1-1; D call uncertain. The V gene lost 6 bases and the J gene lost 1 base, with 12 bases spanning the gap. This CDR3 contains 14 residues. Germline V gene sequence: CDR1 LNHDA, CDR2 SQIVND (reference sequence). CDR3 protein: CASSHPRGNTEAFF. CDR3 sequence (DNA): TGTGCCAGTAGCCATCCCCGCGGGAACACTGAAGCTTTCTTT.

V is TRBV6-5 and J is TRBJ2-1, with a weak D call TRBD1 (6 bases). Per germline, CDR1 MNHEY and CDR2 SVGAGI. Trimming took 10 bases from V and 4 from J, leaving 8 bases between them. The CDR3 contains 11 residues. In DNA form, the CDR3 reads TGTGCCACCACAGGGTACAATGAGCAGTTCTTC. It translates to CATTGYNEQFF.

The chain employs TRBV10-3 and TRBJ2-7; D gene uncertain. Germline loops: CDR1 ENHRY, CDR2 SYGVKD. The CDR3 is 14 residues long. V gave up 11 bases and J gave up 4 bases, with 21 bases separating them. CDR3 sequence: CAVQSTLTQYEQYF. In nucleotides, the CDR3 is TGTGCCGTCCAAAGCACCCTCACGCAATACGAGCAGTACTTC.

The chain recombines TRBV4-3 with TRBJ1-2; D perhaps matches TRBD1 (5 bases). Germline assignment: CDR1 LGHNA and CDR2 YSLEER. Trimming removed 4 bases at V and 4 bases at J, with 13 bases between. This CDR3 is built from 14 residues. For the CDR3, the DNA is TGCGCCAGCAGCCCCGGGCAGGGCGTCTATGGCTACACCTTC. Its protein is CASSPGQGVYGYTF.

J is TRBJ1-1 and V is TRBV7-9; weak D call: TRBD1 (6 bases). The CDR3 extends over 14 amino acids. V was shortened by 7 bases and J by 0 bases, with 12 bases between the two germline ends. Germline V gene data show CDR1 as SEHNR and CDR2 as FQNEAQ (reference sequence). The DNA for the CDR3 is TGTGCCAGCACCGAGACAGGAATGAACACTGAAGCTTTCTTT. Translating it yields CASTETGMNTEAFF. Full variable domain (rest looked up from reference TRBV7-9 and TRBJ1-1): DTGVSQNPRHKITKRGQNVTFRCDPISEHNRLYWYRQTLGQGPEFLTYFQNEAQLEKSRLLSDRFSAERPKGSFSTLEIQRTEQGDSAMYLCASTETGMNTEAFFGQGTRLTVV.

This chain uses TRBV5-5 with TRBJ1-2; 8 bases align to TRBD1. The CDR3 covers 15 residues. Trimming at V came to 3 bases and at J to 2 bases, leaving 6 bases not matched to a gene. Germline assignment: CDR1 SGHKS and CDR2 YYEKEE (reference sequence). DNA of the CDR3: TGTGCCAGCAGCTCGACTACAGGGGGGAACTATGGCTACACCTTC. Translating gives CASSSTTGGNYGYTF.

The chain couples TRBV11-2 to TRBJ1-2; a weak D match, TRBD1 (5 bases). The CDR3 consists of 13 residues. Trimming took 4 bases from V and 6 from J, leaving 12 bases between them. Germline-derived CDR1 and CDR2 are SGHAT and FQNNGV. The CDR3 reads CASSSLRDDGYTF. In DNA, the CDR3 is TGTGCCAGCAGCTCATTAAGGGACGATGGCTACACCTTC.

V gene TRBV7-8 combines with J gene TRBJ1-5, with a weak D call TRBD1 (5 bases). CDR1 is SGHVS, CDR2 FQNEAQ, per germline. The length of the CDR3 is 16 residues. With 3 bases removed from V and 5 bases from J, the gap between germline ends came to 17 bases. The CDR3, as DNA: TGTGCCAGCAGCTTTTACGCCGGGACCGCCGATCAGCCCCAGCATTTT. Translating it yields CASSFYAGTADQPQHF.

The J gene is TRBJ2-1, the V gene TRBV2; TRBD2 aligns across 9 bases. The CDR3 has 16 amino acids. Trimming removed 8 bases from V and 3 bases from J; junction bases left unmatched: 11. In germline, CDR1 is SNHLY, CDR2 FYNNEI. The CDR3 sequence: CASLGEEREVYNEQFF. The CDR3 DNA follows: TGTGCCAGCTTGGGTGAGGAGCGGGAGGTCTACAATGAGCAGTTCTTC.

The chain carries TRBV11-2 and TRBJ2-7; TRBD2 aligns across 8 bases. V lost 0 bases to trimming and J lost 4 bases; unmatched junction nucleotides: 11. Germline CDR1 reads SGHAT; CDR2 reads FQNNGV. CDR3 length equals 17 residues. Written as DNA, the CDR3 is TGTGCCAGCAGCTTAGAGGTTAGGAGCGGGAGTTTGTACGAGCAGTACTTC. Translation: CASSLEVRSGSLYEQYF. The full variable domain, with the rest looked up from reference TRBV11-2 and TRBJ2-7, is EAGVAQSPRYKIIEKRQSVAFWCNPISGHATLYWYQQILGQGPKLLIQFQNNGVVDDSQLPKDRFSAERLKGVDSTLKIQPAKLEDSAVYLCASSLEVRSGSLYEQYFGPGTRLTVT.

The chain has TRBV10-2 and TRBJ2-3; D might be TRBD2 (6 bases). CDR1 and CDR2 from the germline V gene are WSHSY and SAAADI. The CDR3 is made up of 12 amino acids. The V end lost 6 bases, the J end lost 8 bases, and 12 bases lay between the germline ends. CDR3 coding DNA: TGCGCCAGCAGACCTGGGGGAGGTACGCAGTATTTT. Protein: CASRPGGGTQYF.

The CDR3 nucleotides are TGTGCCGCCACAAGACAGGGATTGAACACTGAAGCTTTCTTT. It yields the protein CAATRQGLNTEAFF. The rearrangement joins TRBV6-6 to TRBJ1-1, with 7 nucleotides matching TRBD1. From germline, CDR1 is MNHNY and CDR2 SVGAGI (reference sequence). V was clipped by 11 bases and J by 0 bases; unmatched bases: 9. The CDR3 consists of 14 residues.

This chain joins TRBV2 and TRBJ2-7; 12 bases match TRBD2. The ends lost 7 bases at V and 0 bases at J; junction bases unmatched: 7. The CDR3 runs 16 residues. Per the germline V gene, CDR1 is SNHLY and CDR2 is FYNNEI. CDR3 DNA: TGTGCCAGCATCTGGTCGACTAGCGGGAGCTCCTACGAGCAGTACTTC. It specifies CASIWSTSGSSYEQYF. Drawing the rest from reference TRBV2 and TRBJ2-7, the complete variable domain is EPEVTQTPSHQVTQMGQEVILRCVPISNHLYFYWYRQILGQKVEFLVSFYNNEISEKSEIFDDQFSVERPDGSNFTLKIRSTKLEDSAMYFCASIWSTSGSSYEQYFGPGTRLTVT.

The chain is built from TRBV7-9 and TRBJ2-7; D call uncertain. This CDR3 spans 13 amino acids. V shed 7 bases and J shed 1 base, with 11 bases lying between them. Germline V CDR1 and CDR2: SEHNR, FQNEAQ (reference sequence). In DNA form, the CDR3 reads TGTGCCAGCACCCCCCCCACGTCCTACGAGCAGTACTTC. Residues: CASTPPTSYEQYF.

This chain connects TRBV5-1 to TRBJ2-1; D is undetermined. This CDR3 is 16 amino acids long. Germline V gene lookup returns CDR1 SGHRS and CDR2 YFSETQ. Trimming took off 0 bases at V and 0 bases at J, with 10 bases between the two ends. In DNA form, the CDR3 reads TGCGCCAGCAGCTTGGAACCTTCCTACTCCTACAATGAGCAGTTCTTC. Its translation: CASSLEPSYSYNEQFF. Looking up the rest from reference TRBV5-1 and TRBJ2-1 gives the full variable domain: KAGVTQTPRYLIKTRGQQVTLSCSPISGHRSVSWYQQTPGQGLQFLFEYFSETQRNKGNFPGRFSGRQFSNSRSEMNVSTLELGDSALYLCASSLEPSYSYNEQFFGPGTRLTVL.

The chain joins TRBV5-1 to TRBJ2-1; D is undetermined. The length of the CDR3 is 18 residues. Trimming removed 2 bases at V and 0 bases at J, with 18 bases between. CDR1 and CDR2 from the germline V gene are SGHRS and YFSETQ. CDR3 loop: CASSLGFRVGNSYNEQFF. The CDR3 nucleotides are TGCGCCAGCAGCTTAGGGTTTAGGGTGGGGAACTCCTACAATGAGCAGTTCTTC.

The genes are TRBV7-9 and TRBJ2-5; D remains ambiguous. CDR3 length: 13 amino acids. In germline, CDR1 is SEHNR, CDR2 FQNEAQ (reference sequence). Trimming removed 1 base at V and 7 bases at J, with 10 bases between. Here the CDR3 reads CASSLGSHGTQYF. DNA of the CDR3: TGTGCCAGCAGCTTAGGTAGTCACGGGACCCAGTACTTC.

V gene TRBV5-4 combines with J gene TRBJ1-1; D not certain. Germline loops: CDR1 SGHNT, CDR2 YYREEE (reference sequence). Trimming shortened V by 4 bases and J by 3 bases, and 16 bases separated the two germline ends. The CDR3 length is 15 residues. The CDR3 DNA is TGTGCCAGCAGCCTAGGTTCGGGTCGGGACACTGAAGCTTTCTTT. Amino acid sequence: CASSLGSGRDTEAFF.

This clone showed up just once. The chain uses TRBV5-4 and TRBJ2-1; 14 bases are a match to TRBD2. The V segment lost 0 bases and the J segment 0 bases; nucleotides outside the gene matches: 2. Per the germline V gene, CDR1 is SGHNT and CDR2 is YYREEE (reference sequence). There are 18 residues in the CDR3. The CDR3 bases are TGTGCCAGCAGCTTGGGGACTAGCGGGGGGAGCTCCTACAATGAGCAGTTCTTC. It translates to CASSLGTSGGSSYNEQFF.

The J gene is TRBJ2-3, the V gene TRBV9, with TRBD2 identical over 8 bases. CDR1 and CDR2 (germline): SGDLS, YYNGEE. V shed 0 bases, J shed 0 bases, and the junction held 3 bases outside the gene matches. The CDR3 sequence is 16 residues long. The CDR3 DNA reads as TGTGCCAGCAGCGTAGCATCTAGCGGGAGCACAGATACGCAGTATTTT. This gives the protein CASSVASSGSTDTQYF.

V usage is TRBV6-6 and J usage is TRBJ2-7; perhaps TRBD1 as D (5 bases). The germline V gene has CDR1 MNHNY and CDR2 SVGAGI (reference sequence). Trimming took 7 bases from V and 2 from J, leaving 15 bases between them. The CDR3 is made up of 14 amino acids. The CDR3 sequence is CASNPDSVPYEQYF. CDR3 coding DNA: TGTGCCAGCAACCCTGACAGTGTTCCCTACGAGCAGTACTTC.

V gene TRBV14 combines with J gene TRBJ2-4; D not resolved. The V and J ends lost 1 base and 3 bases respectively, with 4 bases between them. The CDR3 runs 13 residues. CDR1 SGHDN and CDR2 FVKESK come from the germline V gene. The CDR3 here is CASSQGSKNIQYF. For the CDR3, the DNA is TGTGCCAGCAGCCAAGGCAGCAAAAACATTCAGTACTTC. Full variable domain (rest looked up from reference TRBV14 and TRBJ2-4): EAGVTQFPSHSVIEKGQTVTLRCDPISGHDNLYWYRRVMGKEIKFLLHFVKESKQDESGMPNNRFLAERTGGTYSTLKVQPAELEDSGVYFCASSQGSKNIQYFGAGTRLSVL.

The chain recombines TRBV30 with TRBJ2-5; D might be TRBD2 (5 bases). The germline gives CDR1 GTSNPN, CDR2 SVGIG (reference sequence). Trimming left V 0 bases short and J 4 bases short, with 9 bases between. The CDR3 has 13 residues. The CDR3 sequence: CAWSVQRGETQYF. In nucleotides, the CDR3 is TGTGCCTGGAGTGTACAACGGGGAGAGACCCAGTACTTC.